This T cell receptor (beta chain) was documented in a study of blood T cell repertoires in COVID-19. Study as a whole: Nucleic acid was either cDNA or gDNA, and it came from T cells, B-cell-depleted T cells, or PBMCs.

Germline V gives CDR1 SGHDN, CDR2 FVKESK. The CDR3 consists of 14 residues. V lost 2 bases to trimming and J lost 2 bases, with 10 bases between them. Generated by immunoSEQ multiplex PCR, the TCRdb table keeps only in-frame clones and is missing some. Here the sample spans around 65,000 clones, around 80% being singletons. The receptor was derived from a human donor in a cohort sampled during active COVID-19. This rearrangement joins TRBV14 to TRBJ2-7; tentative D call: TRBD2 (5 bases). The sequencing sample was made of peripheral blood. CDR3: CASSQLRDPYEQYF. Written as DNA, the CDR3 is TGTGCCAGCAGCCAACTCCGGGATCCCTACGAGCAGTACTTC.